This T cell receptor (beta chain) is from a study of Graves' ophthalmopathy and Graves' hyperthyroidism. Note on this clonotype: Its specificity is unknown. One end of the junction varies from germline; a read error may be responsible.

Researchers took RNA transcripts and amplified TCR beta CDR3 regions from them. The workflow started with a first-round RT-PCR run with HTBI primers and then moved on to a second-round multiplex PCR. Using its own MiXCR run on the multiplex PCR reads, TCRdb lists one record per CDR3 protein. The data contain 200,000 to 250,000 distinct CDR3 sequences, roughly 21% of them seen just once; the ten biggest clones take up about 40%. Ophthalmopathy donors were characterized by moderate-to-severe activity, CAS of at least 3, NOSPECS of at least 4, and duration under 3 months. Broader study findings: Between ophthalmopathy and stable hyperthyroidism, a 13-signature model drew a separation with nearly 90% sensitivity and around 80% specificity. As the model predicted ophthalmopathy progression, it achieved a sensitivity of less than 71% and a specificity of more than 72%.

The length of the CDR3 is 13 residues. Sequenced input: peripheral blood. The receptor comes from a woman aged 45-59 years with Graves' ophthalmopathy. This rearrangement joins TRBV12-3 or TRBV12-4 to TRBJ1-5; D uncertain. In nucleotides, the CDR3 is TGTGCCAGCAGTTCATACCGCAATCAGCCCCAGCCTTTT. Protein: CASSSYRNQPQPF.